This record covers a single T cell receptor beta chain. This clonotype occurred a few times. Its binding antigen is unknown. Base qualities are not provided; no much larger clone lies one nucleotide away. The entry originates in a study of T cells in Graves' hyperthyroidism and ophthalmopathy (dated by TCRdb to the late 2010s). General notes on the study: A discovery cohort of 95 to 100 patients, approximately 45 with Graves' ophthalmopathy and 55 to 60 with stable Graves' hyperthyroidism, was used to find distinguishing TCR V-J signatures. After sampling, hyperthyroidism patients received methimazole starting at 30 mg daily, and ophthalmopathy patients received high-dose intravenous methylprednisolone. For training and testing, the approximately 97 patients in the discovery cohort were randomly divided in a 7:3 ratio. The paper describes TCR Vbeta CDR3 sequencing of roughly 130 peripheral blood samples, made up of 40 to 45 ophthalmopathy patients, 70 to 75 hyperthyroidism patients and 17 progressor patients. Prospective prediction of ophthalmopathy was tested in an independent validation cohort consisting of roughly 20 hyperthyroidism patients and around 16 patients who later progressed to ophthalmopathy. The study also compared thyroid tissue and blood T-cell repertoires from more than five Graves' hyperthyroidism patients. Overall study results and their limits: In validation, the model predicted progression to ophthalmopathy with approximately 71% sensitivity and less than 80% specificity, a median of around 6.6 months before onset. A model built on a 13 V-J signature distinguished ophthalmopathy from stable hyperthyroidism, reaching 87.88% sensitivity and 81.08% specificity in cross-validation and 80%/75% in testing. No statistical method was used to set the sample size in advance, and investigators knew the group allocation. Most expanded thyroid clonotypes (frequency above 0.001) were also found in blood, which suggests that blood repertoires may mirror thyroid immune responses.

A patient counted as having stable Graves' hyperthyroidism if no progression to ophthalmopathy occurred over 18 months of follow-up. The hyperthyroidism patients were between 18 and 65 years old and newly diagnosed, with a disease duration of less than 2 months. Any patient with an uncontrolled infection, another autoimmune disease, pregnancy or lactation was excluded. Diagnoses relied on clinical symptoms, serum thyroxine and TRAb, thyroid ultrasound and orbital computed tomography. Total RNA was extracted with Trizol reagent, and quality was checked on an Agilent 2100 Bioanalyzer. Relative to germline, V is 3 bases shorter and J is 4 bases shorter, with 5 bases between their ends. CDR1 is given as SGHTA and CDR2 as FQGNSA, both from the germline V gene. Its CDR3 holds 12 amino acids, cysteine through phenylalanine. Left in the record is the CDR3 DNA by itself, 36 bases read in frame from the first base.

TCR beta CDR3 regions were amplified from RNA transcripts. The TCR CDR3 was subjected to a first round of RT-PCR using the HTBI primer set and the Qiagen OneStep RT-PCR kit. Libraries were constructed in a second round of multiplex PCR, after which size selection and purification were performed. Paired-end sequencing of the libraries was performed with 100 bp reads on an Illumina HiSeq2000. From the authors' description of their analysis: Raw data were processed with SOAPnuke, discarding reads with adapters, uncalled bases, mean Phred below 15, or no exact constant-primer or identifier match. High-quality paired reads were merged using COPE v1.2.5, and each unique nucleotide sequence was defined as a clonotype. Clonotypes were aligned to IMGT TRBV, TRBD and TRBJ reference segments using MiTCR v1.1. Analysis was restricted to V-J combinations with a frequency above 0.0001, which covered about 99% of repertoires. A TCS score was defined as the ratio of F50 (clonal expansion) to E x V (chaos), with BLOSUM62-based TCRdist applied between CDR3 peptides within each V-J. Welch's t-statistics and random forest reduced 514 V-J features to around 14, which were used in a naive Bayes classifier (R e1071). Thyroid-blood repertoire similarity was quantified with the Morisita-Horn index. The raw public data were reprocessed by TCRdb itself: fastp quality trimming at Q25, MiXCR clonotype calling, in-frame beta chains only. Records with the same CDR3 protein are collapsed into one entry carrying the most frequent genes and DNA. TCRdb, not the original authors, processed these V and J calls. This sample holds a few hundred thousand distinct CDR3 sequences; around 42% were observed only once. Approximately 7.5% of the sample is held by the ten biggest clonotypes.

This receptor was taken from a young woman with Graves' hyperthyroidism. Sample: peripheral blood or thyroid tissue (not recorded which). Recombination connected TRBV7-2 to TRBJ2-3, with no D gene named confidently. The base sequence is TGTGCCAGCAGCTTCCTAGCAGATACGCAGTATTTT. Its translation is CASSFLADTQYF.